These 30 T cell receptor beta chains were all obtained from the same sample, sequenced in a study of blood T cell repertoires in COVID-19. Profiling relied on immunoSEQ multiplex PCR, and the TCRdb table lists in-frame clones only, not all of them. The sample holds roughly 100,000 clones, 70% to 90% seen once. The sample taken for sequencing was peripheral blood. Receptors originate from a man in his fifties or sixties with active COVID-19.

The CDR3 reads CASSRNRDRINQPQHF. As DNA, the CDR3 is TGTGCCAGCAGCCGTAACCGGGACAGGATTAATCAGCCCCAGCATTTT. The chain employs TRBV5-6 and TRBJ1-5; 8 positions match TRBD1. Trimming removed 4 bases from V and 4 bases from J; junction bases left unmatched: 10. This CDR3 comprises 16 residues. Germline values: CDR1 SGHDT, CDR2 YYEEEE.

The chain carries TRBV7-9 and TRBJ1-1, with no clear D. Germline values: CDR1 SEHNR, CDR2 FQNEAQ (reference sequence). Trimming pared 4 bases from V and 1 base from J, leaving 10 bases between. There are 14 residues in the CDR3. CDR3 in DNA: TGTGCCAGCAGCTCACTCGAGGGGAACACTGAAGCTTTCTTT. This encodes CASSSLEGNTEAFF.

V usage is TRBV7-9 and J usage is TRBJ2-3, with D perhaps matching TRBD2 (7 bases). The germline CDR1 and CDR2 sequences are SEHNR and FQNEAQ (reference sequence). V shed 3 bases and J shed 5 bases, with 18 bases lying between them. The CDR3 length is 16 residues. The CDR3 reads CASSLPPPGEGDTQYF. In DNA form, the CDR3 reads TGTGCCAGCAGCTTGCCTCCCCCAGGGGAGGGAGATACGCAGTATTTT.

The rearrangement joins TRBV3-1 (or the pseudogene TRBV3-2) to TRBJ1-3; 9 nucleotides align to TRBD1. The CDR3 spans 17 residues. Unmatched junction bases numbered 8, after V lost 3 bases and J lost 2 bases. From germline, CDR1 is LGHDT and CDR2 YNNKEL (reference sequence). CDR3 coding DNA: TGTGCCAGCAGCCAGCCCTTGAACAGGGGGCCTGGAAACACCATATATTTT. Its protein product is CASSQPLNRGPGNTIYF.

The chain has TRBV9 and TRBJ2-2, with TRBD1 identical over 8 bases. The CDR3 covers 19 residues. V lost 0 bases and J lost 0; bases outside the gene matches: 10. CDR1 SGDLS and CDR2 YYNGEE come from the germline V gene. The CDR3 sequence is CASSVVGFGGQANTGELFF. The CDR3 DNA sequence: TGTGCCAGCAGCGTAGTGGGATTTGGGGGACAGGCGAACACCGGGGAGCTGTTTTTT.

The chain links TRBV5-5 to TRBJ2-4; the D is unclear. CDR1 and CDR2 from the germline V gene are SGHKS and YYEKEE (reference sequence). The CDR3 sequence is 14 residues long. The V end lost 5 bases, the J end lost 0 bases, and 9 bases lay between the germline ends. The CDR3 DNA reads as TGTGCCAGCAGTCGTCCTTTAGCCAAAAACATTCAGTACTTC. Translating gives CASSRPLAKNIQYF.

V usage is TRBV7-8 and J usage is TRBJ1-2; D not certain. Germline values: CDR1 SGHVS, CDR2 FQNEAQ. V was clipped by 3 bases and J by 1 base, with 6 bases between them. The CDR3 totals 13 residues. CDR3 coding DNA: TGTGCCAGCAGCTTCAGTCTTAACTATGGCTACACCTTC. Amino acids: CASSFSLNYGYTF.

The V call is TRBV11-2, the J call TRBJ1-5; 12 bases line up with TRBD1. The junction had 8 bases not matched to a gene; V was cut back by 5 bases and J by 6 bases. CDR3 length equals 16 residues. Germline lookup yields CDR1 SGHAT and CDR2 FQNNGV. The chain's CDR3 is CASSPMGQGAPQPQHF. The DNA for the CDR3 is TGTGCCAGCAGCCCTATGGGACAGGGGGCGCCTCAGCCCCAGCATTTT.

V usage is TRBV5-1 and J usage is TRBJ1-6; TRBD1 is a possible D gene (5 bases). Looked up from germline, CDR1 is SGHRS and CDR2 is YFSETQ. V lost 3 bases and J 13 bases, leaving 14 bases between the germline ends. The CDR3 extends over 13 amino acids. CDR3 protein: CASSSGRGDPLHF. The CDR3 DNA is TGCGCCAGCAGCTCGGGACGCGGGGATCCCCTCCACTTT.

This chain joins TRBV6-5 and TRBJ1-1, with D unclear. V gave up 5 bases and J gave up 3 bases, with 13 bases separating them. The CDR3 sequence is 14 residues long. Germline V CDR1 and CDR2: MNHEY, SVGAGI. This chain's CDR3 is CASSRGRADTEAFF. CDR3 nucleotides: TGTGCCAGCAGTCGTGGGAGGGCCGACACTGAAGCTTTCTTT.

The CDR3, as DNA: TGTGCCATCAGTGAGTCGTCCGGGAGCACAGATACGCAGTATTTT. The encoded protein is CAISESSGSTDTQYF. V usage is TRBV10-3 and J usage is TRBJ2-3; D gene uncertain. V lost 0 bases, J lost 0 bases, and 7 bases lay in between. From germline, CDR1 is ENHRY and CDR2 SYGVKD. This CDR3 comprises 15 residues.

CDR3 nucleotides: TGTGCCAGCAGCCAGAGGGCGGTGAACACTGAAGCTTTCTTT. Protein: CASSQRAVNTEAFF. The chain recombines TRBV4-2 with TRBJ1-1; D gene ambiguous. Per germline, CDR1 LGHNA and CDR2 YNFKEQ. V lost 3 bases, J lost 0 bases, and 8 bases lay in between. The CDR3 extends over 14 amino acids.

This chain joins TRBV7-2 and TRBJ2-6; TRBD1 matches 9 bases. There are 18 residues in the CDR3. V shed 4 bases, J shed 0 bases, and the junction held 7 bases outside the gene matches. The germline V gene encodes CDR1 SGHTA and CDR2 FQGNSA. CDR3 nucleotides: TGTGCCAGCAGCTCGGGGACAGGGACCAGCTCTGGGGCCAACGTCCTGACTTTC. It encodes CASSSGTGTSSGANVLTF.

CDR3 in amino acids: CASSPNTGGVADTQYF. CDR3 DNA: TGTGCCAGCTCACCAAATACAGGGGGCGTCGCAGATACGCAGTATTTT. The rearrangement joins TRBV18 to TRBJ2-3, with 9 bases fitting TRBD1. Per germline, CDR1 KGHSH and CDR2 LQKENI. Unmatched junction bases numbered 7, after V lost 2 bases and J lost 4 bases. The CDR3 has 16 amino acids.

The chain has TRBV7-3 and TRBJ2-1; TRBD2 matches at 9 bases. V shed 3 bases and J 3 bases; nucleotides not matched to a gene: 3. Germline CDR1 and CDR2: SGHTA and FQGTGA. The CDR3 is made up of 15 amino acids. The CDR3 protein is CASSFIAGDYNEQFF. The CDR3 DNA is TGTGCCAGCAGCTTCATAGCGGGGGACTACAATGAGCAGTTCTTC.

The chain employs TRBV14 and TRBJ1-1; TRBD1 might be the D (6 bases). The CDR3 runs 13 residues. V lost 0 bases, J lost 10 bases, and 12 bases lay in between. Germline CDR1 reads SGHDN; CDR2 reads FVKESK. DNA for the CDR3: TGTGCCAGCAGCCAAGATTTAATGGGGGCAGCTTTCTTT. Its translation: CASSQDLMGAAFF. The complete variable domain, with remaining parts taken from reference TRBV14 and TRBJ1-1, reads EAGVTQFPSHSVIEKGQTVTLRCDPISGHDNLYWYRRVMGKEIKFLLHFVKESKQDESGMPNNRFLAERTGGTYSTLKVQPAELEDSGVYFCASSQDLMGAAFFGQGTRLTVV.

The rearrangement links TRBV19 to TRBJ2-2; no definite D call. Trimming took off 6 bases at V and 4 bases at J, with 9 bases between the two ends. CDR1 LNHDA and CDR2 SQIVND come from the germline V gene (reference sequence). CDR3 length: 13 residues. CDR3 in DNA: TGTGCCAGTAGGATGGCAGGCACCGGGGAGCTGTTTTTT. Its protein is CASRMAGTGELFF.

The J gene is TRBJ1-1, the V gene TRBV6-5, with TRBD1 matching 8 bases. The CDR3 runs to 15 residues. Looked up from germline, CDR1 is MNHEY and CDR2 is SVGAGI. J gave up 4 bases and V 0 bases, and 4 bases lay outside the gene matches. The CDR3 sequence is CASSYSTGAGTEAFF. The CDR3 DNA is TGTGCCAGCAGTTACTCGACAGGGGCCGGCACTGAAGCTTTCTTT.

V usage is TRBV28 and J usage is TRBJ1-2, with a possible D match to TRBD1 (5 bases). Germline lookup yields CDR1 MDHEN and CDR2 SYDVKM. Trimming shortened V by 6 bases and J by 3 bases, and 14 bases separated the two germline ends. This CDR3 is built from 14 residues. CDR3 protein: CASSSGSGDYGYTF. CDR3 nucleotide sequence: TGTGCCAGCAGCTCTGGGTCGGGGGACTATGGCTACACCTTC.

CDR3 sequence (DNA): TGCGCCAGCAGCTGGGGGGACAGCTTTCGGGAGACCCAGTACTTC. Translating it yields CASSWGDSFRETQYF. This rearrangement joins TRBV5-1 to TRBJ2-5; D may be TRBD1 (7 bases). Per germline, CDR1 SGHRS and CDR2 YFSETQ. This CDR3 comprises 15 residues. V was shortened by 3 bases and J by 5 bases, with 17 bases between the two germline ends.

The chain recombines TRBV10-3 with TRBJ1-1; D perhaps matches TRBD1 (6 bases). This CDR3 spans 11 amino acids. Trimming removed 6 bases at V and 5 bases at J, with 7 bases between. CDR1 is ENHRY and CDR2 is SYGVKD in the germline V gene. The CDR3 sequence is CAISQGTEAFF. The CDR3 region has the DNA TGTGCCATCAGCCAGGGGACTGAAGCTTTCTTT.

This clone was counted a single time. J is TRBJ1-4 and V is TRBV5-6; D is ambiguous. The CDR3 is 14 amino acids. Germline assignment: CDR1 SGHDT and CDR2 YYEEEE. The V end was cut by 1 base, the J end by 6 bases, with 10 bases between. CDR3 in DNA: TGTGCCAGCAGCTTGAGAGGGAGCTATGAAAAACTGTTTTTT. Translation: CASSLRGSYEKLFF.

The rearrangement joins TRBV5-1 to TRBJ1-1, with D unresolved. The ends were cut back, 0 bases at V and 1 base at J, with 7 bases in the middle. Germline V gene sequence: CDR1 SGHRS, CDR2 YFSETQ. CDR3 size: 14 residues. CDR3 loop: CASSLAPRNTEAFF. For the CDR3, the DNA is TGCGCCAGCAGCTTGGCCCCGAGGAACACTGAAGCTTTCTTT. The full variable domain, with the rest looked up from reference TRBV5-1 and TRBJ1-1, is KAGVTQTPRYLIKTRGQQVTLSCSPISGHRSVSWYQQTPGQGLQFLFEYFSETQRNKGNFPGRFSGRQFSNSRSEMNVSTLELGDSALYLCASSLAPRNTEAFFGQGTRLTVV.

This chain joins TRBV4-3 and TRBJ2-5, with a possible D match to TRBD2 (6 bases). Deletions cut 2 bases from V and 5 bases from J, with 9 bases between. Germline values: CDR1 LGHNA, CDR2 YSLEER. The CDR3 is 13 amino acids. CDR3 sequence reads: CASSQNGGETQYF. DNA of the CDR3: TGCGCCAGCAGCCAAAACGGAGGGGAGACCCAGTACTTC.

The CDR3 nucleotides read TGTGCCAGCAGCCTGCAACTCGGAAACACCATATATTTT. This encodes CASSLQLGNTIYF. The gene calls are TRBV7-2 and TRBJ1-3; no clear D. The CDR3 sequence is 13 residues long. Trimming removed 5 bases from V and 4 bases from J, with 9 bases in between. Germline V CDR1 and CDR2: SGHTA, FQGNSA.

This sequence joins TRBV9 and TRBJ2-5; no clear D gene. Germline values: CDR1 SGDLS, CDR2 YYNGEE. The CDR3 is made up of 13 amino acids. Trimming stripped 0 bases from V and 4 bases from J, with 7 bases between. CDR3 DNA sequence: TGTGCCAGCAGCGTAGGACTTATAGAGACCCAGTACTTC. This sequence encodes CASSVGLIETQYF.

This sequence joins TRBV21-1 and TRBJ1-5; the D call of TRBD1 is as the table states it, not checked on the DNA. TRBV21-1 is termed a pseudogene. The CDR3 has 17 residues. The CDR3, as DNA: TGTGCCAGCACCTACCCCCTCAGGGAAGGGAGCAATCAGCCCCAGCATTTT. This gives the protein CASTYPLREGSNQPQHF.

The table lists this clone with a count of one. J is TRBJ1-2 and V is TRBV6-2 or TRBV6-3, with 7 bases aligning to TRBD1. Germline V gene lookup returns CDR1 MNHEY and CDR2 SVGEGT. The CDR3 is 15 residues long. Trimming removed 7 bases from V and 4 bases from J; junction bases left unmatched: 12. CDR3 amino acids: CASTPTTGASYGYTF. The CDR3, as DNA: TGTGCCAGCACCCCGACCACAGGGGCTAGCTATGGCTACACCTTC.

This clone has just one count. The V call is TRBV6-5, the J call TRBJ2-2; a weak D match, TRBD2 (5 bases). Germline CDR1 and CDR2: MNHEY and SVGAGI. The germline V and J ends were trimmed by 0 bases and 8 bases, with 13 bases remaining between them. The CDR3 totals 15 residues. The CDR3 DNA is TGTGCCAGCAGTTACTCGAGATCAGCGGTGGGGGAGCTGTTTTTT. It yields the protein CASSYSRSAVGELFF.

This clone appeared a few times. The chain combines TRBV11-2 with TRBJ2-3; D may be TRBD1 (5 bases). Per germline, CDR1 SGHAT and CDR2 FQNNGV. This CDR3 has 14 amino acids. Between the trimmed V and J ends, which lost 1 base and 4 bases, there was a span of 9 bases. CDR3 in DNA: TGTGCCAGCAGCTTAGGGCAGGGTTCAGATACGCAGTATTTT. It is translated as CASSLGQGSDTQYF. The whole variable domain, filled in from reference TRBV11-2 and TRBJ2-3, reads EAGVAQSPRYKIIEKRQSVAFWCNPISGHATLYWYQQILGQGPKLLIQFQNNGVVDDSQLPKDRFSAERLKGVDSTLKIQPAKLEDSAVYLCASSLGQGSDTQYFGPGTRLTVL.